The present entry profiles one T cell receptor beta chain with its context. This clone appeared a single time. Which antigen it targets is not known. Base qualities are not at hand, and no much larger clone is one base apart. The library was prepared using the immunoSEQ multiplex PCR assay. TCRdb obtained this table from immuneACCESS and retained in-frame rearrangements with V and J assigned. These tables miss some clones; where compared with another copy, unresolved V genes account for less than half of the shortfall, and the remainder is unexplained. This sample is represented by 700,000 to 750,000 clones; approximately 83% of them were singletons. In total, the top ten clones hold about 0.0098% of the sample. V gives up 4 bases and J gives up 1 base, and the segment between their germline ends measures 15 bases. Counted from cysteine to phenylalanine, this CDR3 has 16 amino acids. Only the CDR3 portion is preserved as DNA: 48 bases, with reading frame beginning at the first base. The germline V gene (reference sequence) yields SGHNT for CDR1 and YYREEE for CDR2.

This record comes from a study of shared T cell receptors in the human thymus (dated by TCRdb to the early 2020s). For the study in its entirety: The study examined how self-reactive, shared T-cell receptor alpha chains are generated in the human thymus.

The same specimen was also included in a second study, on human thymus T cells. As that second study puts it: The donors were immunologically healthy infants in Finland who had open corrective cardiac surgery for congenital heart defects. The thymus tissue came from surgical resects taken out during corrective cardiac surgery. Usage of V and J gene segments appeared to be biased in both the thymic and the peripheral blood repertoires. Highly overlapping thymic TCR repertoires among unrelated individuals were reported in the related research. TCR alpha and beta repertoires from fewer than ten infant thymus samples and four related peripheral blood samples were characterized in the study. Donor ages ranged from roughly 6 to 250 days, and the cohort comprised six or seven male and a couple of female infants. After being mechanically released from the tissue, thymocytes were kept at -70 degrees C in pellets of about 10-32 million cells. A QIAsymphony instrument was used to extract genomic DNA from frozen cell pellets. TCRB and TCRAD loci were amplified from a standardized quantity of quality-controlled genomic DNA using the immunoSEQ multiplex PCR assay. The V(D)J region was spanned by amplicons of a length sufficient to cover the CDR3 and to identify V and J genes. The amplicons were sequenced on an Illumina platform via the commercial immunoSEQ service. Primer bias and sequencing errors were corrected as previously described, and TCRAD and TCRB were defined on the basis of the IMGT database. The repertoires were analysed using immunoSEQ Analyzer 3.0 and VDJTools for basic statistics, V/J segment usage, diversity estimates, rarefaction and pairwise overlap. Chao1, ChaoE, Efron-Thisted, Shannon and inverse Simpson indices were used to estimate diversity, which was also estimated on datasets down-sampled to the smallest sample. For repertoire overlap, CDR3 nucleotide sequence, V gene and J gene had to match strictly, and clustering was done by Jaccard-based multidimensional scaling. On average, around 780,000 unique TCRB clonotypes were obtained from thymus samples, compared with approximately 80,000 from blood samples.

Sequenced material: thymocytes. This TCR was sampled from a girl in the first two years of life with a congenital heart defect. Donor details come from another sample of the same person, matched by shared clones. In this chain, TRBV5-4 is recombined with TRBJ1-3; too little of a D gene remains to name it. The CDR3 corresponds to CASSRALSTSGNTIYF. Here is the DNA: TGTGCCAGCAGCCGAGCCCTTTCTACTTCTGGAAACACCATATATTTT.